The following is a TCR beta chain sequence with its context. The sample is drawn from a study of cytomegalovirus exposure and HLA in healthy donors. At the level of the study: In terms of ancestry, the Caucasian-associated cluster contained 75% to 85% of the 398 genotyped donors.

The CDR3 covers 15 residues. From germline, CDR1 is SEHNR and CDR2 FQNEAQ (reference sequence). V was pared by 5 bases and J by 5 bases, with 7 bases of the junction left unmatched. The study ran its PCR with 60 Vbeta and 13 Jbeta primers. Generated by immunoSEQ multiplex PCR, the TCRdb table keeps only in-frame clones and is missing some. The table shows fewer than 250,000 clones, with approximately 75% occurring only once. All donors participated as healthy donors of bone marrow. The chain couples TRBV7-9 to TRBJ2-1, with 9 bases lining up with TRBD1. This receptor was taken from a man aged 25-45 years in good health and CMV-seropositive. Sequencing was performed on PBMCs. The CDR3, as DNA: TGTGCCAGCAGCCGGGGACAGGGAACCCACAATGAGCAGTTCTTC. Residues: CASSRGQGTHNEQFF.